Presented here are 31 T cell receptor beta chains from one specimen sequenced in a study of blood T cell repertoires in COVID-19. The data were produced by immunoSEQ multiplex PCR, yet TCRdb's version contains in-frame clones alone and is incomplete. The table shows about 240,000 clones, with roughly 86% occurring only once. The source material was peripheral blood. These receptor sequences come from an elderly man with acute or convalescent COVID-19.

This clone occurred a few times. CDR3 region: CASSLRGSDTEAFF. In nucleotides, the CDR3 is TGTGCCAGCAGCCTCAGGGGTTCGGACACTGAAGCTTTCTTT. The chain carries TRBV11-3 and TRBJ1-1; maybe TRBD1 (6 bases). The V and J ends lost 5 bases and 3 bases respectively, with 13 bases between them. The CDR3 covers 14 residues. Germline-derived CDR1 and CDR2 are SGHNT and YENEEA.

This clone was counted between two and nine times. The chain combines TRBV12-3 or TRBV12-4 with TRBJ2-2; unclear D gene. V was cut by 6 bases and J by 1 base, with 6 bases left in between. This CDR3 spans 13 amino acids. CDR3 in amino acids: CASRLQNTGELFF. CDR3 coding DNA: TGTGCCAGCAGACTCCAGAACACCGGGGAGCTGTTTTTT.

The rearrangement joins TRBV10-1 to TRBJ1-6; D uncertain. The ends were cut back, 4 bases at V and 6 bases at J, with 4 bases in the middle. The CDR3 totals 12 residues. Germline V gene lookup returns CDR1 WNHNN and CDR2 SYGVQD (reference sequence). The chain's CDR3 is CASSAGNSPLHF. The CDR3 region has the DNA TGCGCCAGCAGTGCGGGTAATTCACCCCTCCACTTT.

This sequence joins TRBV7-8 and TRBJ1-6, with D maybe TRBD1 (6 bases). V was pared by 5 bases and J by 10 bases, with 18 bases between. CDR1 is SGHVS and CDR2 is FQNEAQ in the germline V gene. The length of the CDR3 is 15 residues. CDR3 DNA: TGTGCCAGCAGCCAAAGTCCAGGGGTCGGATCACCCCTCCACTTT. Protein sequence: CASSQSPGVGSPLHF. The variable domain in full, with the rest retrieved from reference TRBV7-8 and TRBJ1-6, is GAGVSQSPRYKVAKRGQDVALRCDPISGHVSLFWYQQALGQGPEFLTYFQNEAQLDKSGLPSDRFFAERPEGSVSTLKIQRTQQEDSAVYLCASSQSPGVGSPLHFGNGTRLTVT.

The V call is TRBV4-2, the J call TRBJ2-7; 8 positions agree with TRBD2. CDR1 is LGHNA and CDR2 is YNFKEQ in the germline V gene. V dropped 1 base and J dropped 4; count of bases not matched to a gene: 12. CDR3 size: 17 residues. In DNA form, the CDR3 reads TGTGCCAGCAGCCAAGGACGAGCGGGAGATGCAGCTTACGAGCAGTACTTC. Translation gives CASSQGRAGDAAYEQYF.

The chain employs TRBV19 and TRBJ1-1, with D possibly being TRBD1 (5 bases). The germline V gene encodes CDR1 LNHDA and CDR2 SQIVND (reference sequence). Trimming took 3 bases from V and 7 from J, leaving 9 bases between them. This CDR3 contains 12 residues. The CDR3 region is CASSMTAVEAFF. CDR3 nucleotides: TGTGCCAGTAGTATGACAGCAGTTGAAGCTTTCTTT.

The rearrangement uses TRBV7-8 and TRBJ1-4; unclear D gene. Per germline, CDR1 SGHVS and CDR2 FQNEAQ. Trimming removed 2 bases from V and 8 bases from J, with 18 bases in between. This CDR3 is 16 amino acids long. The CDR3 is CASSLKEGGLREKLFF. The DNA for the CDR3 is TGTGCCAGCAGCTTAAAAGAAGGAGGTCTACGAGAAAAACTGTTTTTT.

This chain links TRBV19 with TRBJ2-2; TRBD2 might be the D (5 bases). The CDR3 is 14 residues long. V lost 10 bases and J lost 6, with 18 bases in between. Germline CDR1 and CDR2: LNHDA and SQIVND (reference sequence). The DNA for the CDR3 is TGTGCCACACTCGCGAGAGGGTTAGCCGGGGAGCTGTTTTTT. This gives the protein CATLARGLAGELFF.

The J gene is TRBJ2-5, the V gene TRBV12-3 or TRBV12-4; TRBD1 matches 7 bases. The CDR3 has 13 amino acids. Germline trimming cut 5 bases from V and 7 bases from J; bases unmatched to any gene: 7. The CDR3 DNA follows: TGTGCCAGCAGTACTCGACAGGGTGGGACCCAGTACTTC. Translating gives CASSTRQGGTQYF.

V usage is TRBV6-4 and J usage is TRBJ1-2; TRBD1 agrees at 12 bases. J was trimmed by 1 base and V by 4 bases; bases with no gene match: 4. The CDR3 runs 16 residues. Germline-derived CDR1 and CDR2 are MRHNA and SNTAGT. The CDR3 here is CASSAGTGGGNYGYTF. The CDR3 DNA reads as TGTGCCAGCAGTGCTGGGACAGGGGGCGGTAACTATGGCTACACCTTC.

The chain joins TRBV15 to TRBJ1-3, with D maybe TRBD1 (5 bases). The CDR3 sequence is 16 residues long. Germline V gene lookup returns CDR1 LNHNV and CDR2 YYDKDF (reference sequence). Deletions cut 0 bases from V and 3 bases from J, with 12 bases between. Written as DNA, the CDR3 is TGTGCCACCAGCAGAGACGGGGGTTCTGATGGAAACACCATATATTTT. It specifies CATSRDGGSDGNTIYF. Drawing the rest from reference TRBV15 and TRBJ1-3, the complete variable domain is DAMVIQNPRYQVTQFGKPVTLSCSQTLNHNVMYWYQQKSSQAPKLLFHYYDKDFNNEADTPDNFQSRRPNTSFCFLDIRSPGLGDTAMYLCATSRDGGSDGNTIYFGEGSWLTVV.

As regards this clone: This sample also contains other DNA sequences that code for the same CDR3. The V gene is TRBV6-5, the J gene TRBJ1-5; TRBD1 matches at 7 bases. The CDR3 has 14 amino acids. The germline V gene encodes CDR1 MNHEY and CDR2 SVGAGI. Trimming removed 6 bases from V and 5 bases from J; junction bases left unmatched: 7. The CDR3 protein is CASRRQGGDQPQHF. The CDR3 DNA reads TGTGCCAGCAGACGACAGGGCGGGGATCAGCCCCAGCATTTT.

The chain combines TRBV5-1 with TRBJ1-5, with a tentative D call TRBD1 (6 bases). V was pared by 0 bases and J by 6 bases, with 7 bases between. Germline V CDR1 and CDR2: SGHRS, YFSETQ. There are 13 residues in the CDR3. Written as DNA, the CDR3 is TGCGCCAGCAGCTTGGACAGGGCTCAGCCCCAGCATTTT. Amino acid sequence: CASSLDRAQPQHF.

This clone appeared a single time. The rearrangement uses TRBV3-1 (or the pseudogene TRBV3-2) and TRBJ1-3; D unclear. Germline values: CDR1 LGHDT, CDR2 YNNKEL (reference sequence). V lost 1 base, J lost 4 bases, and 14 bases lay in between. The CDR3 extends over 16 amino acids. This CDR3 is CASSQALQFAGNTIYF. CDR3 bases: TGTGCCAGCAGCCAAGCGTTACAGTTCGCCGGAAACACCATATATTTT.

The V call is TRBV5-1, the J call TRBJ1-2; D possibly corresponds to TRBD1 (6 bases). Germline V gives CDR1 SGHRS, CDR2 YFSETQ. Trimming removed 4 bases from V and 8 bases from J, with 18 bases in between. The CDR3 runs 14 residues. The CDR3 region is CASSPGTGTQGYTF. As DNA, the CDR3 is TGCGCCAGCAGCCCCGGAACAGGGACCCAAGGCTACACCTTC.

The J gene is TRBJ2-2, the V gene TRBV29-1; maybe TRBD2 (5 bases). Germline loops: CDR1 SQVTM, CDR2 ANQGSEA. The CDR3 extends over 13 amino acids. V was clipped by 7 bases and J by 4 bases, with 13 bases between them. In DNA form, the CDR3 reads TGCAGCGCCCGGACGGGAACCACCGGGGAGCTGTTTTTT. It specifies CSARTGTTGELFF.

V is TRBV14 and J is TRBJ1-6, with 9 bases aligning to TRBD1. With V trimmed by 5 bases and J by 7 bases, 6 bases remained unmatched. Germline-derived CDR1 and CDR2 are SGHDN and FVKESK. The CDR3 sequence is 15 residues long. In DNA form, the CDR3 reads TGTGCCAGCAGCTATCTACAGGGGGCGAATTCACCCCTCCACTTT. Protein product: CASSYLQGANSPLHF.

The genes are TRBV6-5 and TRBJ1-6; tentative D call: TRBD1 (5 bases). Trimming stripped 8 bases from V and 6 bases from J, with 14 bases between. Germline V CDR1 and CDR2: MNHEY, SVGAGI. The CDR3 has 14 residues. DNA for the CDR3: TGTGCCAGCGGGACTTCGGTACGTAATTCACCCCTCCACTTT. It codes for CASGTSVRNSPLHF.

The chain is built from TRBV19 and TRBJ2-7; 7 bases line up with TRBD1. The CDR3 loop spans 12 amino acids. Germline CDR1 reads LNHDA; CDR2 reads SQIVND (reference sequence). V lost 5 bases, J lost 10 bases, and 8 bases stayed unmatched. CDR3 coding DNA: TGTGCCAGTAGTTTTACAGGGGAAAGACAGTACTTC. Protein sequence: CASSFTGERQYF.

The chain couples TRBV2 to TRBJ2-5; unclear D gene. The germline gives CDR1 SNHLY, CDR2 FYNNEI. V was shortened by 5 bases and J by 3 bases, with 10 bases between the two germline ends. CDR3 length: 13 amino acids. In DNA, the CDR3 is TGTGCCAGCAGTCCTCACAGAGAAGAGACCCAGTACTTC. Translation gives CASSPHREETQYF.

This clone was observed a single time. The chain employs TRBV5-1 and TRBJ2-3; TRBD2 matches at 8 bases. The CDR3 runs 18 residues. Germline V gene sequence: CDR1 SGHRS, CDR2 YFSETQ. With 0 bases clipped from V and 0 bases from J, the junction kept 9 bases outside the gene matches. The CDR3 protein is CASSLATAGGSSTDTQYF. CDR3 coding DNA: TGCGCCAGCAGCTTGGCCACTGCGGGAGGCTCAAGCACAGATACGCAGTATTTT.

The chain couples TRBV24-1 to TRBJ2-1, with 10 positions matching TRBD2. Unmatched junction bases numbered 14, after V lost 7 bases and J lost 9 bases. CDR3 length: 16 amino acids. The V gene's germline CDR1 is KGHDR and CDR2 SFDVKD. In DNA form, the CDR3 reads TGTGCCACCAGCGACTTGGGGGTAGCGGGAGGAGTTGAGCAGTTCTTC. Translated, it gives CATSDLGVAGGVEQFF.

This clone was counted between two and nine times. The rearrangement joins TRBV7-2 to TRBJ1-6; D may be TRBD1 (6 bases). The germline gives CDR1 SGHTA, CDR2 FQGNSA. The ends were cut back, 4 bases at V and 4 bases at J, with 11 bases in the middle. The CDR3 length is 15 residues. The CDR3 nucleotides read TGTGCCAGCAGCTCCTCGGACAGTTATAATTCACCCCTCCACTTT. Translation gives CASSSSDSYNSPLHF. The full variable domain, rest sourced from reference TRBV7-2 and TRBJ1-6, is GAGVSQSPSNKVTEKGKDVELRCDPISGHTALYWYRQSLGQGLEFLIYFQGNSAPDKSGLPSDRFSAERTGGSVSTLTIQRTQQEDSAVYLCASSSSDSYNSPLHFGNGTRLTVT.

This chain uses TRBV5-4 with TRBJ2-2, with 7 bases identical to TRBD1. After removal of 5 bases from V and 5 bases from J, the junction contained 3 bases not matched to a gene. The CDR3 consists of 13 residues. Germline CDR1 SGHNT, CDR2 YYREEE (reference sequence). The CDR3 loop reads CASSPGGTGELFF. The CDR3 DNA sequence: TGTGCCAGCAGTCCAGGGGGAACCGGGGAGCTGTTTTTT.

This CDR3 reads CASSPPLAGASGNEQFF. The CDR3 DNA reads TGTGCCAGCTCACCACCCCTGGCGGGAGCTTCGGGAAATGAGCAGTTCTTC. The chain combines TRBV18 with TRBJ2-1; 7 bases agree with TRBD2. Looked up from germline, CDR1 is KGHSH and CDR2 is LQKENI. The CDR3 runs 17 residues. Trimming cost V 0 bases and J 7 bases; bases outside gene matches: 12.

In this sample, this clone turned up a few times. The V call is TRBV4-3, the J call TRBJ1-2; D perhaps matches TRBD1 (5 bases). Trimming shortened V by 3 bases and J by 8 bases, and 10 bases separated the two germline ends. The germline CDR1 and CDR2 sequences are LGHNA and YSLEER. The CDR3 loop spans 12 amino acids. CDR3 amino acids: CASSHDGGGYTF. CDR3 nucleotide sequence: TGCGCCAGCAGCCATGACGGGGGGGGCTACACCTTC.

The J gene is TRBJ1-4, the V gene TRBV6-5, with TRBD1 as a possible D gene (6 bases). The CDR3 is 16 amino acids. The germline V and J ends were trimmed by 0 bases and 7 bases, with 15 bases remaining between them. Per germline, CDR1 MNHEY and CDR2 SVGAGI. CDR3 DNA: TGTGCCAGCAGTTACTCGTCGGGGGGCCTCCGTGAAAAACTGTTTTTT. Translating it yields CASSYSSGGLREKLFF.

This clone showed up just once. This chain links TRBV9 with TRBJ2-3; no reliable D call. The germline gives CDR1 SGDLS, CDR2 YYNGEE. The V and J ends lost 6 bases and 2 bases respectively, with 10 bases between them. The CDR3 runs 13 residues. In DNA, the CDR3 is TGTGCCAGCACTCGGCGGAACACAGATACGCAGTATTTT. Its translation is CASTRRNTDTQYF. Together with reference TRBV9 and TRBJ2-3, the CDR3 gives the full variable domain: DSGVTQTPKHLITATGQRVTLRCSPRSGDLSVYWYQQSLDQGLQFLIQYYNGEERAKGNILERFSAQQFPDLHSELNLSSLELGDSALYFCASTRRNTDTQYFGPGTRLTVL.

The sample holds one count of this clone. The chain is built from TRBV3-1 (or the pseudogene TRBV3-2) and TRBJ2-1; D possibly corresponds to TRBD2 (6 bases). V shed 4 bases and J shed 1 base, with 11 bases lying between them. CDR3 length equals 15 residues. Per the germline V gene, CDR1 is LGHDT and CDR2 is YNNKEL (reference sequence). CDR3 sequence reads: CASSPGTLSYNEQFF. As DNA, the CDR3 is TGTGCCAGCAGCCCCGGGACTTTGTCCTACAATGAGCAGTTCTTC.

This sequence joins TRBV5-1 and TRBJ1-1; possible D gene TRBD1, 6 bases. The CDR3 length is 14 residues. Germline assignment: CDR1 SGHRS and CDR2 YFSETQ. V lost 2 bases and J lost 5, with 13 bases in between. The CDR3 sequence is CASSFSQGVTEAFF. CDR3 coding DNA: TGCGCCAGCAGCTTCTCACAGGGAGTGACTGAAGCTTTCTTT.

This rearrangement joins TRBV2 to TRBJ2-7; TRBD2 matches at 7 bases. The J segment lost 3 bases and the V segment lost 8 bases, leaving 7 bases of the junction unmatched. Germline values: CDR1 SNHLY, CDR2 FYNNEI. This CDR3 has 13 residues. The CDR3 sequence: CASGEGPIYEQYF. The CDR3 region has the DNA TGTGCCAGCGGGGAGGGACCAATCTACGAGCAGTACTTC.